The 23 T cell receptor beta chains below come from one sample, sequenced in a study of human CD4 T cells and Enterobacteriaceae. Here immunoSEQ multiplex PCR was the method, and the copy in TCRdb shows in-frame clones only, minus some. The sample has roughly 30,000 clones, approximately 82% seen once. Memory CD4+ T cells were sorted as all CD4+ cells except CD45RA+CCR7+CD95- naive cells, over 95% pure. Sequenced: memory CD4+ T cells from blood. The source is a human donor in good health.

The CDR3 is CASTGTSGRGNEQFF. The DNA of the CDR3 is TGTGCCAGCACAGGGACTAGCGGGAGGGGTAATGAGCAGTTCTTC. V gene TRBV5-6 combines with J gene TRBJ2-1, with 16 bases fitting TRBD2. The germline V gene has CDR1 SGHDT and CDR2 YYEEEE. V was pared by 6 bases and J by 7 bases, with 4 bases of the junction left unmatched. CDR3 size: 15 residues. Full variable domain (rest looked up from reference TRBV5-6 and TRBJ2-1): DAGVTQSPTHLIKTRGQQVTLRCSPKSGHDTVSWYQQALGQGPQFIFQYYEEEERQRGNFPDRFSGHQFPNYSSELNVNALLLGDSALYLCASTGTSGRGNEQFFGPGTRLTVL.

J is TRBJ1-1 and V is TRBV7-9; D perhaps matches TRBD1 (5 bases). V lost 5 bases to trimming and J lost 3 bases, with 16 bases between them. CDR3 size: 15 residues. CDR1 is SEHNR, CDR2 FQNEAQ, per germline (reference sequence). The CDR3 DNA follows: TGTGCCAGCAGCCCAGGACGGGGCGAGCACACTGAAGCTTTCTTT. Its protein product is CASSPGRGEHTEAFF.

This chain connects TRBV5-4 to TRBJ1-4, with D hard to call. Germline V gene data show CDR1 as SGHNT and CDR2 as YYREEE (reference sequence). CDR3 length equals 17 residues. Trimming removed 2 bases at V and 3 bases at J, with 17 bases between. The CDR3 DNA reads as TGTGCCAGCAGCTTATCCGGCAGGCGCAAAGCTAATGAAAAACTGTTTTTT. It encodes CASSLSGRRKANEKLFF.

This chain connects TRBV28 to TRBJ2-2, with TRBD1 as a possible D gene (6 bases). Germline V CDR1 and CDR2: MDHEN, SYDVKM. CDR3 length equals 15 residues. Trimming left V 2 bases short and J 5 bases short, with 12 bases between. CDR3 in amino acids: CASSLADRYTGELFF. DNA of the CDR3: TGTGCCAGCAGTTTAGCGGACAGATATACCGGGGAGCTGTTTTTT.

This CDR3 is CATHSGTGGSYEQYF. CDR3 nucleotides: TGTGCCACCCATTCCGGGACAGGGGGCTCCTACGAGCAGTACTTC. The chain has TRBV6-5 and TRBJ2-7; 11 bases align to TRBD1. Germline loops: CDR1 MNHEY, CDR2 SVGAGI. The CDR3 is made up of 15 amino acids. J gave up 0 bases and V 10 bases, and 8 bases lay outside the gene matches.

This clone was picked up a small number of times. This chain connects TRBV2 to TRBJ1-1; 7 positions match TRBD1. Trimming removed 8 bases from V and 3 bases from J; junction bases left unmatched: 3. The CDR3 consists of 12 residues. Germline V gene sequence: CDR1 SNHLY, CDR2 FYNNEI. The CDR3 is CASGDSHTEAFF. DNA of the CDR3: TGTGCCAGCGGGGACAGCCACACTGAAGCTTTCTTT.

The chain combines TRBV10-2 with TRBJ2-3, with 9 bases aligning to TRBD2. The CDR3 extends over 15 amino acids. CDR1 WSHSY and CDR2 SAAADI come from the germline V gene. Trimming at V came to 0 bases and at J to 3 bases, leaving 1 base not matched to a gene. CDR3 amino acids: CASSESLAGTDTQYF. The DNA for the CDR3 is TGCGCCAGCAGTGAGTCCCTAGCGGGGACAGATACGCAGTATTTT.

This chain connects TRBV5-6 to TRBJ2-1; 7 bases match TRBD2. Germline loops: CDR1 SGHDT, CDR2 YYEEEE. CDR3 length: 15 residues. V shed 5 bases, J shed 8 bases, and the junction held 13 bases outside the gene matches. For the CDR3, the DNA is TGTGCCAGCAGTCCGAGACTAGCCGTCAGCGATGAGCAGTTCTTC. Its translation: CASSPRLAVSDEQFF.

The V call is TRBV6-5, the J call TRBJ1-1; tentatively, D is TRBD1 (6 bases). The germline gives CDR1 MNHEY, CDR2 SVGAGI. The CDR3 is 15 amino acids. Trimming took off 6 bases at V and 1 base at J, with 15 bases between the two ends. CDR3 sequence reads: CASRKLRGGNTEAFF. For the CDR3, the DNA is TGTGCCAGCAGGAAGCTTAGGGGGGGGAACACTGAAGCTTTCTTT.

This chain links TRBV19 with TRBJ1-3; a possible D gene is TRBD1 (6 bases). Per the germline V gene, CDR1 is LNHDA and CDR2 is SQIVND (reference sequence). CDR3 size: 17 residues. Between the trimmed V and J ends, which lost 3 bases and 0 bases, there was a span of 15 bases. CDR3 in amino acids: CASSILDSPFSGNTIYF. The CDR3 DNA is TGTGCCAGTAGTATCCTGGACAGCCCATTCTCTGGAAACACCATATATTTT.

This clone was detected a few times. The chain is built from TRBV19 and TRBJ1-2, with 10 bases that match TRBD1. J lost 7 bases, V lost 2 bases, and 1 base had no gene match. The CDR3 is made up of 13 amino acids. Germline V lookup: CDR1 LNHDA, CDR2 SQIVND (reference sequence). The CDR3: CASSIRDRGGYTF. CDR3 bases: TGTGCCAGTAGTATAAGGGACAGGGGTGGCTACACCTTC.

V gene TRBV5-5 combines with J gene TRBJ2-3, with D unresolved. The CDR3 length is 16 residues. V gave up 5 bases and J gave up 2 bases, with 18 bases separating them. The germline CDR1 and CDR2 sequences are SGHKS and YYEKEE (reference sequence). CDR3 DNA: TGTGCCAGCAGTTTAGATTATTCGAGGCCCACAGATACGCAGTATTTT. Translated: CASSLDYSRPTDTQYF.

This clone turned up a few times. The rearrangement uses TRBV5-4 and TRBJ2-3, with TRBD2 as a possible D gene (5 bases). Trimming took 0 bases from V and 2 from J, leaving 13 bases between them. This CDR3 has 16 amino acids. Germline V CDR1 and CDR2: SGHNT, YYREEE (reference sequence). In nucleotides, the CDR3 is TGTGCCAGCAGCTTGGGGCGGGCGGGCTTCACAGATACGCAGTATTTT. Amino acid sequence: CASSLGRAGFTDTQYF.

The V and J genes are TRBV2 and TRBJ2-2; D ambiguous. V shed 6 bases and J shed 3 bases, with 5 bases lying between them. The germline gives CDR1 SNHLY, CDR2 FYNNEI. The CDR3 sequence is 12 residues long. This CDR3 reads CASRPYTGELFF. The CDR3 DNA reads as TGTGCCAGCAGACCCTACACCGGGGAGCTGTTTTTT. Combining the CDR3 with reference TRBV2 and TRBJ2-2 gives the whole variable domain EPEVTQTPSHQVTQMGQEVILRCVPISNHLYFYWYRQILGQKVEFLVSFYNNEISEKSEIFDDQFSVERPDGSNFTLKIRSTKLEDSAMYFCASRPYTGELFFGEGSRLTVL.

The chain's CDR3 is CASSLGGTGAAYEQYF. DNA of the CDR3: TGTGCCAGCAGCTTAGGGGGGACAGGGGCCGCTTACGAGCAGTACTTC. The chain recombines TRBV7-9 with TRBJ2-7; 10 bases match TRBD1. With 1 base clipped from V and 4 bases from J, the junction kept 7 bases outside the gene matches. Germline CDR1 reads SEHNR; CDR2 reads FQNEAQ (reference sequence). This CDR3 region has 16 residues.

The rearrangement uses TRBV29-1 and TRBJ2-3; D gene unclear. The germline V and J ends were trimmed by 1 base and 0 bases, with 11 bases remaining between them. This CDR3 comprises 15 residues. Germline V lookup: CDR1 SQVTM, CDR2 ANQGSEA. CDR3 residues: CSVEAPLASTDTQYF. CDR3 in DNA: TGCAGCGTTGAAGCACCTCTGGCCAGCACAGATACGCAGTATTTT.

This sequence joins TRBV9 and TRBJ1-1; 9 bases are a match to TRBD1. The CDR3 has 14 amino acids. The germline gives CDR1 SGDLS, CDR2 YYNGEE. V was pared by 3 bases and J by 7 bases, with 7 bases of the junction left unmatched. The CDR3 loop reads CASSAGTGSGEAFF. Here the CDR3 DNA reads TGTGCCAGCAGCGCCGGGACAGGGTCCGGTGAAGCTTTCTTT.

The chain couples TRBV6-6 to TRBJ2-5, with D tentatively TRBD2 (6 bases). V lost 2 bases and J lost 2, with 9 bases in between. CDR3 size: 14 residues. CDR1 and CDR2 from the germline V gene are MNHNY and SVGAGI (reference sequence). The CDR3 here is CASSYPGSQETQYF. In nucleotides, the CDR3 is TGTGCCAGCAGTTACCCCGGGAGTCAAGAGACCCAGTACTTC.

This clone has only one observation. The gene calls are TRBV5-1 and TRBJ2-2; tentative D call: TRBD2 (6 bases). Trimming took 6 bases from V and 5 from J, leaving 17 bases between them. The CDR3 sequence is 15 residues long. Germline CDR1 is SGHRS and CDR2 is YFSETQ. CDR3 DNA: TGCGCCAGCACCCCGTGGCAGGAGGGGACCGGGGAGCTGTTTTTT. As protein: CASTPWQEGTGELFF.

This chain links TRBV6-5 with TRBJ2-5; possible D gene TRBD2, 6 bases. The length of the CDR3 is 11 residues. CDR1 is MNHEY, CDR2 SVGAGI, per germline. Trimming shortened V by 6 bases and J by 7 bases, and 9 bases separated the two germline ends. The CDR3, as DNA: TGTGCCAGCAGCAACGGGGGGACCCAGTACTTC. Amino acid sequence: CASSNGGTQYF.

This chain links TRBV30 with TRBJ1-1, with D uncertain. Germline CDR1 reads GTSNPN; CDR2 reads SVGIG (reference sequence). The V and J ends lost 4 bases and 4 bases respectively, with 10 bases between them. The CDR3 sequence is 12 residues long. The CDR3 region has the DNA TGTGCCTGGAATCCGGGTAGCACTGAAGCTTTCTTT. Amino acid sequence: CAWNPGSTEAFF.

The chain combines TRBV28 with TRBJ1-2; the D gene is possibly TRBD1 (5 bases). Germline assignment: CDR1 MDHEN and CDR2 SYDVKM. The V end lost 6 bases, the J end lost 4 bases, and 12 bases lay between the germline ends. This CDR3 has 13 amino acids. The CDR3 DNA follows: TGTGCCAGCAGACCGGACACCAGCTATGGCTACACCTTC. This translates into CASRPDTSYGYTF.

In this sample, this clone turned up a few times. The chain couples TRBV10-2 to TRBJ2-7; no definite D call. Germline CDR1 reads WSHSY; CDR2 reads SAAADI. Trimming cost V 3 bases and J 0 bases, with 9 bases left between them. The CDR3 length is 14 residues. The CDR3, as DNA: TGCGCCAGCAGTGAAAACAGCCTCTCCTACGAGCAGTACTTC. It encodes CASSENSLSYEQYF.